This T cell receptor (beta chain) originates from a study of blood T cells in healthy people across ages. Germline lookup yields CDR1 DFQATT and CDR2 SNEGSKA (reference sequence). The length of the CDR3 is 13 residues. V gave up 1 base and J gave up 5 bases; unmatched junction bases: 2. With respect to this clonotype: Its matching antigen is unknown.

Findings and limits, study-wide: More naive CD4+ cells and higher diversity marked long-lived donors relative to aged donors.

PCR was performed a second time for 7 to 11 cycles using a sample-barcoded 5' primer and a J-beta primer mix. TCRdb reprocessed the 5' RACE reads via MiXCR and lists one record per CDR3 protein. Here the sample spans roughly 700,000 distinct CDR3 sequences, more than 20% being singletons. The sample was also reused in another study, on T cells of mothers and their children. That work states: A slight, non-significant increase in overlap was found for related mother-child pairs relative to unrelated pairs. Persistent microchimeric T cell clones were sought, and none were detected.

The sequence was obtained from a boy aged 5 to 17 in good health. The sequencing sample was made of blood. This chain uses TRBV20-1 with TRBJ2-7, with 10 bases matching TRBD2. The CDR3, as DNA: TGCAGTGCTAGAGTGCTAGCGGGGGACGAGCAGTACTTC. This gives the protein CSARVLAGDEQYF.